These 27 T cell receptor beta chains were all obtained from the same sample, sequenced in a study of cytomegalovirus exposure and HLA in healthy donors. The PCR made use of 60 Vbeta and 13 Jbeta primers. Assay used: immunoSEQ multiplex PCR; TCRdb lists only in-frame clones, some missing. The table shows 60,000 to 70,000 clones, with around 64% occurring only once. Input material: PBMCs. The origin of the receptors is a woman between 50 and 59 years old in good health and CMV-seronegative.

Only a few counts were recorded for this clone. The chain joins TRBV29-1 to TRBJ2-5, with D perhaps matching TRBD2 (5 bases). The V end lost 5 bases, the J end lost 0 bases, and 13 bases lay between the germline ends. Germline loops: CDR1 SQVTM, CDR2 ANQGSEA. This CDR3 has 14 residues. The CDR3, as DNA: TGCAGCGTTCTGGCAGGAGGTAACCAAGAGACCCAGTACTTC. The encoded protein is CSVLAGGNQETQYF. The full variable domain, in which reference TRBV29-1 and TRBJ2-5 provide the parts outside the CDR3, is SAVISQKPSRDICQRGTSLTIQCQVDSQVTMMFWYRQQPGQSLTLIATANQGSEATYESGFVIDKFPISRPNLTFSTLTVSNMSPEDSSIYLCSVLAGGNQETQYFGPGTRLLVL.

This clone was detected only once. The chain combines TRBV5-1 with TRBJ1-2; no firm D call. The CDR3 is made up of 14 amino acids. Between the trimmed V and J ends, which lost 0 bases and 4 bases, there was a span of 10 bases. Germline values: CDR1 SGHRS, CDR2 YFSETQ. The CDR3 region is CASSLASRLYGYTF. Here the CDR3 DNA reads TGCGCCAGCAGCTTGGCCTCCAGGCTCTATGGCTACACCTTC. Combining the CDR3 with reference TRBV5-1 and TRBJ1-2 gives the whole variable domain KAGVTQTPRYLIKTRGQQVTLSCSPISGHRSVSWYQQTPGQGLQFLFEYFSETQRNKGNFPGRFSGRQFSNSRSEMNVSTLELGDSALYLCASSLASRLYGYTFGSGTRLTVV.

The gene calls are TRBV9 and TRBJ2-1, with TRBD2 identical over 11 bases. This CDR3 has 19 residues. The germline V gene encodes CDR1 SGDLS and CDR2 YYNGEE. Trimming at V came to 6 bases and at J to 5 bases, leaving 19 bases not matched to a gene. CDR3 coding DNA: TGTGCCAGCACCCGCTACTCCCAAGCTAGCGGGAGGCCCCACAATGAGCAGTTCTTC. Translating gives CASTRYSQASGRPHNEQFF.

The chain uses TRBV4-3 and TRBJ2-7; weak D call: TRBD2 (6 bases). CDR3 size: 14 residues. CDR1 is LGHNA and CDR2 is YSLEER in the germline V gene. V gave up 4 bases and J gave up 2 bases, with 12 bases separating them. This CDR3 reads CASSLRDSPYEQYF. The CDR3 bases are TGCGCCAGCAGCCTCCGGGACTCTCCCTACGAGCAGTACTTC.

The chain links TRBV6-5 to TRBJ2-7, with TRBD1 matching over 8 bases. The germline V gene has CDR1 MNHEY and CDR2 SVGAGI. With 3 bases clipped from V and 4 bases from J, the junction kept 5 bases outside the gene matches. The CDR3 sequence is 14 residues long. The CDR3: CASSYWTGSYEQYF. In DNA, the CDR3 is TGTGCCAGCAGTTATTGGACAGGGTCTTACGAGCAGTACTTC.

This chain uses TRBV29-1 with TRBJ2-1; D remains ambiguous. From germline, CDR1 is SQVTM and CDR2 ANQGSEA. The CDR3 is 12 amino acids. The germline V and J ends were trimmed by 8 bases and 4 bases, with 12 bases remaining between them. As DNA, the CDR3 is TGCAGCTCCTCAGGCGTTTACAATGAGCAGTTCTTC. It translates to CSSSGVYNEQFF.

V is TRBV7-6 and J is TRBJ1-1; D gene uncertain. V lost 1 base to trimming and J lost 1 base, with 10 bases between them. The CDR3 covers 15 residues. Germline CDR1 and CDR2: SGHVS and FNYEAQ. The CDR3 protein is CASSLGLGGNTEAFF. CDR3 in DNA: TGTGCCAGCAGCTTAGGACTCGGTGGGAACACTGAAGCTTTCTTT. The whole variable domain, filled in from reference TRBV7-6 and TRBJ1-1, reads GAGVSQSPRYKVTKRGQDVALRCDPISGHVSLYWYRQALGQGPEFLTYFNYEAQQDKSGLPNDRFSAERPEGSISTLTIQRTEQRDSAMYRCASSLGLGGNTEAFFGQGTRLTVV.

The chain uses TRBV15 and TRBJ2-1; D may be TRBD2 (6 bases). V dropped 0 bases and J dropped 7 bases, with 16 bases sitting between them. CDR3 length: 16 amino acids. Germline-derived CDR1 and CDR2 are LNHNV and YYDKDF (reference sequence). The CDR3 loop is CATSRDLREWENEQFF. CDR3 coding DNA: TGTGCCACCAGCAGAGATCTCCGGGAGTGGGAAAATGAGCAGTTCTTC.

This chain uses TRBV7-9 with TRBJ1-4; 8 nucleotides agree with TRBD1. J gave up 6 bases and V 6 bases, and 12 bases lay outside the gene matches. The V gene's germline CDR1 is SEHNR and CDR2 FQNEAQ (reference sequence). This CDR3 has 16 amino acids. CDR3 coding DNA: TGTGCCAGCAGGGCCGACTTCGGACAGGGTGATGAAAAACTGTTTTTT. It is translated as CASRADFGQGDEKLFF.

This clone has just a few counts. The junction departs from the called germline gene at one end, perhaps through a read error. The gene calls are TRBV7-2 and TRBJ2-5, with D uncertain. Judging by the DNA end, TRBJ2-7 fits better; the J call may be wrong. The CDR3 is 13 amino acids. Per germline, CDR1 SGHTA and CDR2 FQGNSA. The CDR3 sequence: CASSLDVGVEQYF. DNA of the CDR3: TGTGCCAGCAGTTTAGACGTCGGAGTCGAGCAGTACTTC.

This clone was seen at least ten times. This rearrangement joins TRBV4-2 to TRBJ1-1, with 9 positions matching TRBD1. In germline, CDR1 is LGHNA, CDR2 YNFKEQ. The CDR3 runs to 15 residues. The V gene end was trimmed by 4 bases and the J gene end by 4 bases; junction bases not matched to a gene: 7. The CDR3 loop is CASSLRDREGTEAFF. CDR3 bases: TGTGCCAGCAGCCTTAGGGACAGGGAGGGCACTGAAGCTTTCTTT.

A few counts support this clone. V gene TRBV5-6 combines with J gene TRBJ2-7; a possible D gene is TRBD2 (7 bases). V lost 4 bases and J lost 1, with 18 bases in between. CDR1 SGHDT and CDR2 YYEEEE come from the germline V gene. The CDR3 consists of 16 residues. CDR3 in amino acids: CASSPGGPTGSYEQYF. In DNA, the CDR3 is TGTGCCAGCAGCCCGGGGGGCCCAACCGGGTCCTACGAGCAGTACTTC.

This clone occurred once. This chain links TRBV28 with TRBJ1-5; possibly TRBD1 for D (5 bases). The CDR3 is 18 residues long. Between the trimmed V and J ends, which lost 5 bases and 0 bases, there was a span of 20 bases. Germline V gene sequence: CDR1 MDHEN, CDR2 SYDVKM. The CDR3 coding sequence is TGTGCCAGCAGTCTCCTCCTCCTTCAGGGCTTTAGCAATCAGCCCCAGCATTTT. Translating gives CASSLLLLQGFSNQPQHF.

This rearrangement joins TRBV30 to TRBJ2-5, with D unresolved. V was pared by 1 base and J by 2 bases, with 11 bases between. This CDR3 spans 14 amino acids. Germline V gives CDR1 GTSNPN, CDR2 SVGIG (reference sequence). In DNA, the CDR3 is TGTGCCTGGAGTGGGGCAGATCCACAAGAGACCCAGTACTTC. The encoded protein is CAWSGADPQETQYF.

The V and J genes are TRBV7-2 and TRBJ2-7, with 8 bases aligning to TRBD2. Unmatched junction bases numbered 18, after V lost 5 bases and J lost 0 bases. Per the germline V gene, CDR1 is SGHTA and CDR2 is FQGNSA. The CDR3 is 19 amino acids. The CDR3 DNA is TGTGCCAGCAGCCCCCCCCCTACTAGCGGAGTTATTCGCTCCTACGAGCAGTACTTC. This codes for CASSPPPTSGVIRSYEQYF.

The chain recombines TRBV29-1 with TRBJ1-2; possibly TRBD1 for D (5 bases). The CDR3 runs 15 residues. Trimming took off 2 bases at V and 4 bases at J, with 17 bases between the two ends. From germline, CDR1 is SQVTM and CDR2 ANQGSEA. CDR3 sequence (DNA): TGCAGCGTTGAACCCCAGGGCCAACCTTTCTATGGCTACACCTTC. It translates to CSVEPQGQPFYGYTF.

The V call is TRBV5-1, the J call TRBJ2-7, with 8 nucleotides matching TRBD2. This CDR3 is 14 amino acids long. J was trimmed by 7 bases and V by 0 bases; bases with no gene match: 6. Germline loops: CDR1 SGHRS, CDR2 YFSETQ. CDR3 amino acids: CASSLVAGSGEQYF. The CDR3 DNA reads TGCGCCAGCAGCTTGGTAGCGGGATCTGGGGAGCAGTACTTC.

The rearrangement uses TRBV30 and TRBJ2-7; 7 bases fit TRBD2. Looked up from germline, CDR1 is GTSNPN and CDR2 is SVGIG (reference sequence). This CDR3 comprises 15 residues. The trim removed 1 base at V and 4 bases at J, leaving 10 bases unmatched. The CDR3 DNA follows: TGTGCCTGGAGTGGGGAAGCGGGATTTAGGTACGAGCAGTACTTC. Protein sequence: CAWSGEAGFRYEQYF.

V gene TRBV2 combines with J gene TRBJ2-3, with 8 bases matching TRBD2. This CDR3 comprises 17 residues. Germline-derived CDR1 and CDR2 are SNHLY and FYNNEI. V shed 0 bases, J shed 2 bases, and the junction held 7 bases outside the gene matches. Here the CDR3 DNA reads TGTGCCAGCAGTGAAGCATCGGGAGGGCCCTCCACAGATACGCAGTATTTT. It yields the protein CASSEASGGPSTDTQYF. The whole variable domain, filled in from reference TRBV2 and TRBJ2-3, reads EPEVTQTPSHQVTQMGQEVILRCVPISNHLYFYWYRQILGQKVEFLVSFYNNEISEKSEIFDDQFSVERPDGSNFTLKIRSTKLEDSAMYFCASSEASGGPSTDTQYFGPGTRLTVL.

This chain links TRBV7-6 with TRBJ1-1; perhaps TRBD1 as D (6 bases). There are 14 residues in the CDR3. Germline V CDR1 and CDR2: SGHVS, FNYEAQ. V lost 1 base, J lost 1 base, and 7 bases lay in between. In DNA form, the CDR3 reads TGTGCCAGCAGCTTAGAGGGACAGAACACTGAAGCTTTCTTT. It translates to CASSLEGQNTEAFF.

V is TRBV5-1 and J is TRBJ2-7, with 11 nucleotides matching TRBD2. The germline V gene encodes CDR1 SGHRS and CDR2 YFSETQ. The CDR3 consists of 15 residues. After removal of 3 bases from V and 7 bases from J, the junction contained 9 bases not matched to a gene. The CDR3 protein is CASSSALAGVGEQYF. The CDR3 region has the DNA TGCGCCAGCAGCTCGGCACTAGCGGGAGTAGGTGAGCAGTACTTC.

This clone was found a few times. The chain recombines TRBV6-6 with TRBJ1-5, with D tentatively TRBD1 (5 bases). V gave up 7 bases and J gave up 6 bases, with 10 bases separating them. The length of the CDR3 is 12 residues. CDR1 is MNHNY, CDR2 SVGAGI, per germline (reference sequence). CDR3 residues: CASTLGVQPQHF. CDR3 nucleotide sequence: TGTGCCAGCACCTTAGGGGTTCAGCCCCAGCATTTT.

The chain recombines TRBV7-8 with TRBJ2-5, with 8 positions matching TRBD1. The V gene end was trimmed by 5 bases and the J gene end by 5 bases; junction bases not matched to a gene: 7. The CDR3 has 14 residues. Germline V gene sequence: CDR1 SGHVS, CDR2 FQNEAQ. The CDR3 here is CASSLTTGVETQYF. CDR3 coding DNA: TGTGCCAGCAGCCTTACGACAGGGGTGGAGACCCAGTACTTC.

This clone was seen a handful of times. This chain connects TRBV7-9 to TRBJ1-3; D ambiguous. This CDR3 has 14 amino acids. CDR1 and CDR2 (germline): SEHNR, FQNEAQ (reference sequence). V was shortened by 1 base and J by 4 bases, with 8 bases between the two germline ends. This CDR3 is CASSLGVSGNTIYF. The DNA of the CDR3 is TGTGCCAGCAGCTTAGGAGTCTCGGGAAACACCATATATTTT. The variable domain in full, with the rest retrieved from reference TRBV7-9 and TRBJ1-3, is DTGVSQNPRHKITKRGQNVTFRCDPISEHNRLYWYRQTLGQGPEFLTYFQNEAQLEKSRLLSDRFSAERPKGSFSTLEIQRTEQGDSAMYLCASSLGVSGNTIYFGEGSWLTVV.

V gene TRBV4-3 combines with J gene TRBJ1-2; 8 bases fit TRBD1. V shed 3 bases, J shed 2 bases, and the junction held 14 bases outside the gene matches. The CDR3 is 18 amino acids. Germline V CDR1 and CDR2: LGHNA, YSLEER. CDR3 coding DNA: TGCGCCAGCAGCCATGACGTCCCCGGTGGGACAGGAAACTATGGCTACACCTTC. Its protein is CASSHDVPGGTGNYGYTF.

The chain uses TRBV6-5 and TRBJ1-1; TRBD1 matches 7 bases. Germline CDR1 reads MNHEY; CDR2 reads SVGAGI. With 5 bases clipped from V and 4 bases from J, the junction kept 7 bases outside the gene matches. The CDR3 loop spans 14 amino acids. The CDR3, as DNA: TGTGCCAGCAGTCCCCGGACAGGCCGCACTGAAGCTTTCTTT. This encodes CASSPRTGRTEAFF.

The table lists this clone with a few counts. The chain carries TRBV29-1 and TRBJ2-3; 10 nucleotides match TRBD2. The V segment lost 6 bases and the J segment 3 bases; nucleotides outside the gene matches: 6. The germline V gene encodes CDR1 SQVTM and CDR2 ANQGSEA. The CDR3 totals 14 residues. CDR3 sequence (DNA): TGCAGCGTCGCCGGACTAGCGGCGACAGATACGCAGTATTTT. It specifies CSVAGLAATDTQYF.